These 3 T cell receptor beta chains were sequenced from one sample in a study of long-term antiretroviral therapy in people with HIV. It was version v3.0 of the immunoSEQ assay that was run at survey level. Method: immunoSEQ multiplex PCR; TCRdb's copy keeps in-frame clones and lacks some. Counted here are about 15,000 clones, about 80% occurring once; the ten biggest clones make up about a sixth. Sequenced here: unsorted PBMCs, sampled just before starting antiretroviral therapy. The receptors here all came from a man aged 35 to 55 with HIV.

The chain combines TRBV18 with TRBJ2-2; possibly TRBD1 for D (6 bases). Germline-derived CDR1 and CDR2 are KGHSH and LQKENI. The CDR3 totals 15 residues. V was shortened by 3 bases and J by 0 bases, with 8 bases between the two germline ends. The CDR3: CASSPQGTNTGELFF. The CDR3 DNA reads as TGTGCCAGCTCACCTCAGGGGACGAACACCGGGGAGCTGTTTTTT.

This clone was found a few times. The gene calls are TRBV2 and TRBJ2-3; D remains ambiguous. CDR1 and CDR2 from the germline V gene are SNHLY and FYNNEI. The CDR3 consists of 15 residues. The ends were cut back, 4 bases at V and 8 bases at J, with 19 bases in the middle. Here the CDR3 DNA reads TGTGCCAGCAGTGCGAACCGCGCCCCGACGGTTACGCAGTATTTT. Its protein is CASSANRAPTVTQYF. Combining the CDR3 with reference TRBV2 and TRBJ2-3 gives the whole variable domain EPEVTQTPSHQVTQMGQEVILRCVPISNHLYFYWYRQILGQKVEFLVSFYNNEISEKSEIFDDQFSVERPDGSNFTLKIRSTKLEDSAMYFCASSANRAPTVTQYFGPGTRLTVL.

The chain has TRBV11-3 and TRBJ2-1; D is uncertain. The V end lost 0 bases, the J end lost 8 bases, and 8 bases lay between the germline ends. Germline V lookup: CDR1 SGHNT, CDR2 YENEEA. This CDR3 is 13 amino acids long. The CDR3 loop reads CASSLEAVDEQFF. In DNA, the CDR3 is TGTGCCAGCAGCTTAGAGGCGGTGGATGAGCAGTTCTTC.